This TCR beta chain was sequenced for a study of blood T cells in healthy people across ages. Notes on this clonotype: As yet, its antigen is unknown. Relative to the germline gene, one junction end is altered; a read error may explain this.

The study's findings and limits: Estimates of diversity drawn from one million T cells were considered underestimates.

The CDR3 is 14 residues long. CDR1 and CDR2 (germline): LGHDT, YNNKEL (reference sequence). A second PCR, run for about 7 to 11 cycles, used a sample-barcoded 5' primer plus a J-beta primer mix. TCRdb ran MiXCR on the 5' RACE reads and lists one entry per CDR3 protein. The data contain roughly 1.4 million distinct CDR3 sequences, 45% to 70% of them singletons. This chain connects TRBV3-1 to TRBJ1-6; 7 nucleotides match TRBD1. The sequenced sample consisted of blood. The receptor was derived from a man aged 18 to 35 in good health. The CDR3 sequence is CASSTGTVNSPFHF. The CDR3 DNA reads TGTGCCAGCAGCACCGGGACAGTGAATTCACCCTTCCACTTT.